What follows describes a single T cell receptor beta chain. The target of this receptor is not known. Base qualities are not at hand, and no much larger clone is one base apart. The data stem from a study of blood T cells in healthy people across ages (dated by TCRdb to the mid-2010s). Describing the broader study: In model experiments, roughly one uniquely barcoded TCR beta cDNA molecule per two T cells was captured by template switching. To track age-related changes in TCR beta repertoire diversity, the study relied on deep sequencing normalized with unique cDNA molecular identifiers. The donors were divided into four age groups: young (average around 15 years), middle-aged (roughly 42), aged (about 62) and long-lived (82). The study analyzed two additional independent replicas of 1 million unique cDNA reads from the same blood draw for two donors, one aged 18 to 30 and one aged 80 or older. Points the paper makes about the study in general: As age increased, observed TCR beta diversity per million T cells dropped in a roughly linear way, and a significant reduction was already evident by age 40. The long-lived group showed more naive CD4+ T cells, fewer expanded clones and increased TCR diversity than the aged group, suggesting age selection. Observed TCR beta diversity correlated strongly with the percentage of naive T cells measured by flow cytometry. Conclusive comparison of naive and antigen-experienced compartments was prevented by the profiling of bulk unsorted PBMCs. Estimates of total diversity based on one million sequenced T cells were considered lower bounds and underestimates. Because the CMV infection status of the donors was unknown, age-related changes in expanded clonotypes may potentially have been confounded.

The donors were roughly 40 Caucasian individuals from Russia, aged roughly 6 to 95 years, who were systemically healthy. Each donor gave 8 to 10 milliliters of peripheral blood, drawn into EDTA-treated Vacutainer tubes. Ficoll-Paque density-gradient centrifugation was used to isolate PBMCs, with at least 6 million obtained per sample. Trizol reagent was used to extract total RNA from PBMCs, with at least 5.5 micrograms per sample. The percentages of naive CD45RAhigh/CD27high T cells were determined by flow cytometry on a PBMC aliquot from every donor. Library prep was done by 5' RACE. Sequenced on an Illumina HiSeq 2500. A second about 7 to 12 cycle PCR used a sample-barcoded 5' primer and a J-beta primer mix. Each TCR beta cDNA molecule received a unique molecular identifier from a template-switch 5' adaptor carrying 12 random nucleotides. At least 2.5 million CDR3-containing paired-end reads were obtained from each sample. All of the RNA was converted into first-strand cDNA using the Mint cDNA synthesis kit, with a TRBC-specific oligonucleotide serving as the primer. After uracil-DNA glycosylase treatment, a first 18-cycle PCR used universal primers M1SS and BC2_uni_R on all cDNA. The published analysis was carried out like this. For normalization, 1 million high-quality reads were randomly selected from each sample, with every read carrying a distinct molecular identifier. Reads sharing molecular identifiers were discarded rather than binned into consensus sequences. MiTCR, with a Q25 quality threshold and the strictest error-elimination algorithm, was used for CDR3 identification, clonotype clustering and error correction. A nonparametric unseen species model with Euler transformation was used to estimate a lower bound on total TCR beta diversity. TCRdb reprocessing: public reads trimmed at Q25 with fastp, clones called with MiXCR, in-frame beta chains kept. All rows with the same CDR3 protein become a single entry with the most common DNA and genes. Here the V and J calls rest on TCRdb's processing, not on the authors' analysis. For this sample there are approximately 780,000 distinct CDR3 sequences; roughly 24% appear just once. The ten largest account for less than 3.5% of the sample.

The CDR3 runs 12 amino acids, cysteine and phenylalanine included. This entry keeps only the CDR3 DNA: 36 bases, framed from base 1. Sequences KGHSH (CDR1) and LQKENI (CDR2) are obtained from the germline V gene. Separately, the same data were catalogued under a study of T cells of mothers and their children. That second publication adds: Donors were nine systemically healthy Caucasian individuals: three mothers and their six children. cDNA synthesis used all of the extracted RNA, with around 1.4 ug of RNA in each 15 ul reaction. In the second PCR, the M1S primer added sample barcodes and 2-4 random nucleotides. Each mother yielded over 8.5 million TCR beta CDR3 reads and each child 2.5 million to 3 million reads. In both related and unrelated pairs, thymic selection shapes the output of TCR recombination in a similar way, with inherited differences having only a minor effect. Normalized repertoire overlap was always slightly but never significantly higher in related than unrelated mother-child pairs. Persistent microchimeric T cell clones were not detected, at a sensitivity of around 100 clones per million clonotypes. In the study, deep NGS was used to compare the TCR beta repertoires of mothers and children, and features distinguishing related mother-child pairs from unrelated individuals were sought. The mean age was roughly 44 +/- 4 years for the mothers and about 12 +/- 4 years for the children. After adapters were ligated using NEBNext reagents, the libraries underwent 100+100 nt paired-end sequencing on an Illumina HiSeq 2000. Mother and child libraries were prepared a month apart and sequenced in separate runs to prevent cross-contamination. Between roughly 500,000 and 2,300,000 distinct TCR beta clonotypes were identified per donor. Naive TCR beta clonotypes were estimated from low-frequency clonotypes matched to each donor's FACS-determined naive share, without sorting.

Sequenced sample: blood. The chain is assembled from TRBV18 and TRBJ2-7, with the D gene call left open. The J call may be faulty, since TRBJ2-1 better matches the DNA end. This sequence originates from a boy younger than 18 in good health. Here is the DNA: TGTGCCAGCTCGCCCTCCCTCGATGAGCAGTTCTTC. It translates to CASSPSLDEQFF.